The source of this T cell receptor (beta chain) is a study of blood T cell repertoires in COVID-19. Original data processing: By means of reference gene primer amplification, nucleated cell counts were estimated. This table comes from immunoSEQ multiplex PCR, and its TCRdb copy is limited to in-frame clones, with some not included. V and J calls and clone size are given by that table; D and trimming were obtained from the DNA. The top ten hold roughly 1.4% of the sample, which has around 190,000 clones, approximately 80% seen once. Germline loops: CDR1 SGHVS, CDR2 FQNEAQ. The CDR3 contains 14 residues. Between the trimmed V and J ends, which lost 1 base and 2 bases, there was a span of 6 bases.

Sequencing was carried out using peripheral blood. The TCR was taken from a human donor in a cohort sampled during active COVID-19. The chain employs TRBV7-8 and TRBJ1-3, with D maybe TRBD1 (5 bases). CDR3 residues: CASSLGTTGNTIYF. The CDR3 nucleotides are TGTGCCAGCAGCTTAGGGACAACTGGAAACACCATATATTTT. Complete variable domain (other parts from reference TRBV7-8 and TRBJ1-3): GAGVSQSPRYKVAKRGQDVALRCDPISGHVSLFWYQQALGQGPEFLTYFQNEAQLDKSGLPSDRFFAERPEGSVSTLKIQRTQQEDSAVYLCASSLGTTGNTIYFGEGSWLTVV.